The entry below gives a single T cell receptor beta chain sequence along with its context. Its antigen is as yet unknown. The data were produced by immunoSEQ multiplex PCR, yet TCRdb's version contains in-frame clones alone and is incomplete. Among about 120,000 clones, 80% to 90% were seen once, and the ten largest hold 9% to 9.5%. The CDR3 extends over 11 amino acids. V was shortened by 0 bases and J by 6 bases, with 0 bases between the two germline ends. CDR1 is SGHRS and CDR2 is YFSETQ in the germline V gene. These data originate in a study of T cell responses to AZD1222 COVID-19 vaccine. Study in general: Pooling covered second doses at about 4 or about 12 weeks.

Study observations and caveats: Among the donors, most were white British and more were female, and clonal diversity was possibly underestimated. There were vaccine-associated CD4 TCRs across spike, dominant at 160-218 and 743-854. When two AZD1222 doses had been given, Spike-specific TCR breadth and depth rose.

This TCR was recovered from an adult in good health. The chain uses TRBV5-1 and TRBJ1-4; D is unresolved. The starting material was peripheral blood, obtained on day 0 of AZD1222 vaccination. CDR3 in amino acids: CASSLDEKLFF. The CDR3 nucleotides read TGCGCCAGCAGCTTGGATGAAAAACTGTTTTTT.